A selection of T cell receptor beta chains follows, all from one sample in a study of blood T cell repertoires in COVID-19. Some clones are missing from TCRdb's copy, which holds only in-frame ones; the method was immunoSEQ multiplex PCR. The sample contains some 160,000 clones, about 83% of which appear only once. The material sequenced was peripheral blood. All receptors derive from a woman of 80 years or more with acute or convalescent COVID-19. Each CDR3 is given with its conserved first and last residue. A D gene is named only where the DNA matches it firmly. Expanded clones are given a class, and other clones once, few, many or no size at all.

D: -; V: TRBV6-5; J: TRBJ2-1; size: once; CDR3: CASSPRGTLYNEQFF; DNA: TGTGCCAGCAGTCCGCGGGGAACCCTTTACAATGAGCAGTTCTTC
D: -; V: TRBV28; J: TRBJ1-1; size: -; CDR3: CASSFLRTEAFF; DNA: TGTGCCAGCAGTTTTTTGCGGACTGAAGCTTTCTTT
D: -; V: TRBV7-9; J: TRBJ2-7; size: -; CDR3: CASSLMRERAYEQYF; DNA: TGTGCCAGCAGCTTAATGCGGGAACGCGCCTACGAGCAGTACTTC
D: -; V: TRBV7-8; J: TRBJ1-6; size: -; CDR3: CASSLGIPLHF; DNA: TGTGCCAGCAGCTTAGGTATACCCCTCCACTTT
D: TRBD1; V: TRBV5-1; J: TRBJ1-1; size: once; CDR3: CASSLGSLTGDTEAFF; DNA: TGCGCCAGCAGCTTGGGCTCTTTGACAGGGGACACTGAAGCTTTCTTT
D: -; V: TRBV7-2; J: TRBJ1-2; size: few; CDR3: CASSQIPGDPIGYTF; DNA: TGTGCCAGCAGCCAGATCCCCGGGGATCCTATCGGCTACACCTTC
D: TRBD1; V: TRBV18; J: TRBJ1-2; size: -; CDR3: CASSPTEGADGYTF; DNA: TGTGCCAGCTCACCGACAGAGGGGGCGGATGGCTACACCTTC
D: -; V: TRBV5-1; J: TRBJ1-4; size: -; CDR3: CASSYQTALNEKLFF; DNA: TGCGCCAGCAGCTACCAGACAGCTCTTAATGAAAAACTGTTTTTT
D: -; V: TRBV3-1/TRBV3-2; J: TRBJ1-3; size: few; CDR3: CASSHRDMSGNTIYF; DNA: TGTGCCAGCAGCCATCGGGACATGAGTGGAAACACCATATATTTT
D: TRBD1; V: TRBV19; J: TRBJ1-5; size: -; CDR3: CASSLTGDLSNQPQHF; DNA: TGTGCCAGTAGCCTGACAGGGGACCTTAGCAATCAGCCCCAGCATTTT
D: TRBD1; V: TRBV7-2; J: TRBJ1-2; size: -; CDR3: CASSRGTGSDYTF; DNA: TGTGCCAGCAGCCGAGGGACAGGGTCTGACTACACCTTC
D: -; V: TRBV7-8; J: TRBJ2-2; size: -; CDR3: CASSSSRGSGELFF; DNA: TGTGCCAGCAGCTCTTCAAGGGGGTCTGGGGAGCTGTTTTTT
D: TRBD1; V: TRBV10-3; J: TRBJ2-3; size: -; CDR3: CAISRGQATDTQYF; DNA: TGTGCCATCAGTCGGGGACAGGCGACAGATACGCAGTATTTT
D: TRBD1; V: TRBV10-3; J: TRBJ1-2; size: -; CDR3: CAISEPGQGGRGRLGYTF; DNA: TGTGCCATCAGTGAGCCTGGACAGGGTGGTCGAGGGCGGCTTGGCTACACCTTC
D: -; V: TRBV19; J: TRBJ1-5; size: -; CDR3: CASSILGERNQPQHF; DNA: TGTGCCAGTAGTATTCTTGGGGAGCGCAATCAGCCCCAGCATTTT
D: TRBD2; V: TRBV27; J: TRBJ2-1; size: -; CDR3: CFSGRNNEQFF; DNA: TGCTTTAGCGGGAGGAACAATGAGCAGTTCTTC
D: -; V: TRBV6-5; J: TRBJ2-7; size: few; CDR3: CASSRTVEVNEQYF; DNA: TGTGCCAGCAGTCGGACCGTGGAGGTGAACGAGCAGTACTTC
D: -; V: TRBV7-2; J: TRBJ1-2; size: -; CDR3: CASSLAGRGGHGYTF; DNA: TGTGCCAGCAGCTTAGCTGGCAGGGGCGGCCATGGCTACACCTTC
D: TRBD2; V: TRBV7-9; J: TRBJ2-7; size: -; CDR3: CASSLPGGGSYEQYF; DNA: TGTGCCAGCAGCTTACCCGGGGGGGGGTCCTACGAGCAGTACTTC
D: -; V: TRBV9; J: TRBJ1-2; size: -; CDR3: CASSVGGVNGLYGYTF; DNA: TGTGCCAGCAGCGTAGGGGGGGTTAATGGGCTGTATGGCTACACCTTC
D: TRBD2; V: TRBV3-1/TRBV3-2; J: TRBJ2-1; size: -; CDR3: CASSQGGGPRNEQFF; DNA: TGTGCCAGCAGCCAAGGCGGGGGGCCGAGAAATGAGCAGTTCTTC
D: -; V: TRBV13; J: TRBJ2-4; size: -; CDR3: CASSPWRTKNIQYF; DNA: TGTGCCAGCAGCCCCTGGAGAACCAAAAACATTCAGTACTTC
D: TRBD2; V: TRBV11-2; J: TRBJ2-7; size: -; CDR3: CASSLELAGSYEQYF; DNA: TGTGCCAGCAGCTTAGAACTAGCGGGCTCCTACGAGCAGTACTTC
D: -; V: TRBV6-5; J: TRBJ1-4; size: -; CDR3: CASSYSAFSHEKLFF; DNA: TGTGCCAGCAGTTACTCGGCGTTTAGCCATGAAAAACTGTTTTTT
D: TRBD1; V: TRBV6-5; J: TRBJ2-3; size: -; CDR3: CASSPQTGRGDTQYF; DNA: TGTGCCAGCAGTCCCCAGACAGGGCGAGGGGATACGCAGTATTTT
D: -; V: TRBV4-1; J: TRBJ2-2; size: -; CDR3: CASSQERDSPSNTGELFF; DNA: TGCGCCAGCAGCCAAGAAAGGGACTCCCCTTCGAACACCGGGGAGCTGTTTTTT
D: -; V: TRBV5-1; J: TRBJ1-1; size: -; CDR3: CASSSQMNTEAFF; DNA: TGCGCCAGCAGCTCACAGATGAACACTGAAGCTTTCTTT
D: -; V: TRBV6-5; J: TRBJ1-1; size: few; CDR3: CASRESGGTEAFF; DNA: TGTGCCAGCAGGGAGTCGGGGGGCACTGAAGCTTTCTTT
D: -; V: TRBV11-2; J: TRBJ1-1; size: -; CDR3: CASSSIKADQVGEAFF; DNA: TGTGCCAGCAGCTCAATAAAAGCCGACCAGGTGGGTGAAGCTTTCTTT
D: TRBD1; V: TRBV14; J: TRBJ2-1; size: -; CDR3: CASSQDRRTGGSYNEQFF; DNA: TGTGCCAGCAGCCAAGATAGAAGGACAGGGGGCTCCTACAATGAGCAGTTCTTC
D: TRBD1; V: TRBV3-1/TRBV3-2; J: TRBJ1-2; size: few; CDR3: CASSQDDRGYGYTF; DNA: TGTGCCAGCAGCCAAGATGACAGGGGCTATGGCTACACCTTC
D: -; V: TRBV9; J: TRBJ2-7; size: -; CDR3: CASSEATAGLYEQYF; DNA: TGTGCCAGCAGCGAGGCAACGGCAGGGCTCTACGAGCAGTACTTC
D: -; V: TRBV28; J: TRBJ2-7; size: -; CDR3: CASRTLGRTYEQYF; DNA: TGTGCCAGCCGGACTCTCGGAAGAACCTACGAGCAGTACTTC
D: TRBD2; V: TRBV2; J: TRBJ2-1; size: -; CDR3: CASSFRREGEQFF; DNA: TGTGCCAGCAGTTTCCGGCGGGAGGGTGAGCAGTTCTTC
D: TRBD2; V: TRBV5-1; J: TRBJ2-5; size: -; CDR3: CASSLGLAGQPQYF; DNA: TGCGCCAGCAGCTTGGGACTAGCGGGACAGCCCCAGTACTTC
D: TRBD1; V: TRBV30; J: TRBJ1-6; size: -; CDR3: CACARGELNSPLHF; DNA: TGTGCCTGCGCCAGGGGGGAGCTTAATTCACCCCTCCACTTT
D: -; V: TRBV19; J: TRBJ1-2; size: -; CDR3: CASSILGQGHGYTF; DNA: TGTGCCAGTAGTATATTGGGGCAGGGCCATGGCTACACCTTC
D: -; V: TRBV7-9; J: TRBJ1-2; size: -; CDR3: CASSLEAGLRDYGYTF; DNA: TGTGCCAGCAGCTTAGAGGCGGGGCTGAGGGACTATGGCTACACCTTC
D: TRBD1; V: TRBV6-4; J: TRBJ1-4; size: -; CDR3: CASSGGDSNEKLFF; DNA: TGTGCCAGCAGTGGAGGGGACAGTAATGAAAAACTGTTTTTT
D: TRBD2; V: TRBV7-8; J: TRBJ2-1; size: -; CDR3: CASSFIIAGDYNEQFF; DNA: TGTGCCAGCAGCTTCATTATAGCGGGGGACTACAATGAGCAGTTCTTC
D: TRBD2; V: TRBV4-1; J: TRBJ2-1; size: -; CDR3: CASSQDSGAGVRSEQFF; DNA: TGCGCCAGCAGCCAAGATTCCGGGGCGGGAGTAAGAAGTGAGCAGTTCTTC
D: TRBD1; V: TRBV28; J: TRBJ2-7; size: once; CDR3: CASTAGQVPYEQYF; DNA: TGTGCCAGCACCGCGGGACAGGTCCCCTACGAGCAGTACTTC